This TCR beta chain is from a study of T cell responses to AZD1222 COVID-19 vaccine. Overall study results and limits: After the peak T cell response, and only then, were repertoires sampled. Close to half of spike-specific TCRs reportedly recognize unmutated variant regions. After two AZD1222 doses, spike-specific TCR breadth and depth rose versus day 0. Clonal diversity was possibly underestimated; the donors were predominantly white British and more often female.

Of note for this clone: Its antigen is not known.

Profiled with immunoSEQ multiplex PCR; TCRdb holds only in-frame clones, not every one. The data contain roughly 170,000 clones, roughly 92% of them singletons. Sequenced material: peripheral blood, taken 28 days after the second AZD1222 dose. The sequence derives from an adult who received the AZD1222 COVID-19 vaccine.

CDR3 protein: CASSLMGEQYF. The DNA of the CDR3 is TGTGCCAGCAGCTTGATGGGCGAGCAGTACTTC. The V gene is TRBV7-9, the J gene TRBJ2-7; D gene ambiguous. The CDR3 totals 11 residues. The germline CDR1 and CDR2 sequences are SEHNR and FQNEAQ (reference sequence). The ends were cut back, 3 bases at V and 6 bases at J, with 6 bases in the middle.